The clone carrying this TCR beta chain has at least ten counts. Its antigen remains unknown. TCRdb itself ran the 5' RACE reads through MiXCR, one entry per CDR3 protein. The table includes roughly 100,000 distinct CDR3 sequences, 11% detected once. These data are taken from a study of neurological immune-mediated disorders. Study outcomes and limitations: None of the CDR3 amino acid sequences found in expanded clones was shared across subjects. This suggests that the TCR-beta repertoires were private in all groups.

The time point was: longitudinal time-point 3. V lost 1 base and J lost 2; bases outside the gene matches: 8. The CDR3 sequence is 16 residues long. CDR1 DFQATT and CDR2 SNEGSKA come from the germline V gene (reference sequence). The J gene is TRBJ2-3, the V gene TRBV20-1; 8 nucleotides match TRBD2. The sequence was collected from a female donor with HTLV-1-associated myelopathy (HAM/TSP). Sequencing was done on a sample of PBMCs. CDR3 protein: CSARVPAGAPTDTQYF. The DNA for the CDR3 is TGCAGTGCTAGAGTTCCAGCGGGGGCCCCCACAGATACGCAGTATTTT.